Presented here are 27 T cell receptor beta chains from one specimen sequenced in a study of Graves' ophthalmopathy and Graves' hyperthyroidism (dated by TCRdb to the late 2010s). The reads were generated on an Illumina HiSeq 2000. For repertoire sequencing, the TCR beta CDR3 regions were amplified from RNA transcripts. The first round was an RT-PCR using HTBI primers with the Qiagen OneStep RT-PCR kit, and this first round was followed by a second-round multiplex PCR, then size selection and purification. The public reads were run again by TCRdb, first through fastp at Q25 and then through MiXCR, and only productive beta chains were kept. Duplicate CDR3 protein sequences are folded into a single record with the most common DNA and genes. Counted in this sample were 650,000 to 900,000 distinct CDR3 sequences; roughly two fifths of them appeared once. 44% of the sample lies in the top ten. The material sequenced was peripheral blood. The receptors were sampled from an adult man with Graves' ophthalmopathy.

This clonotype has a handful of counts. The chain couples TRBV7-9 to TRBJ2-5; tentative D call: TRBD2 (7 bases). V lost 9 bases to trimming and J lost 0 bases, with 11 bases between them. The CDR3 is 13 residues long. Germline assignment: CDR1 SEHNR and CDR2 FQNEAQ (reference sequence). CDR3: CASRGADQETQYF. The CDR3 nucleotides read TGTGCCAGTCGGGGGGCGGACCAAGAGACCCAGTACTTC.

The chain is built from TRBV20-1 and TRBJ2-7; 11 positions agree with TRBD2. The CDR3 loop spans 14 amino acids. Germline-derived CDR1 and CDR2 are DFQATT and SNEGSKA (reference sequence). Germline trimming cut 7 bases from V and 1 base from J; bases unmatched to any gene: 6. CDR3 bases: TGCAGTGGAGGACTAGCGGGTCCTTCCTACGAGCAGTACTTC. Translating it yields CSGGLAGPSYEQYF.

The V gene is TRBV20-1, the J gene TRBJ2-7; D may be TRBD2 (6 bases). The CDR3 runs 13 residues. Germline CDR1 is DFQATT and CDR2 is SNEGSKA (reference sequence). Trimming cost V 7 bases and J 6 bases, with 19 bases left between them. The CDR3 DNA sequence: TGCAGTGTCCGAAGGGTCCTGGGGGGCGAGCAGTACTTC. Protein sequence: CSVRRVLGGEQYF.

This clonotype was seen only a few times. The chain carries TRBV5-5 and TRBJ1-2; TRBD1 agrees at 7 bases. Germline V CDR1 and CDR2: SGHKS, YYEKEE (reference sequence). Losses at the gene ends were 4 bases for V and 5 bases for J; bases not matched to a gene: 5. This CDR3 contains 13 residues. The CDR3 protein is CASSTAGGYGYTF. CDR3 sequence (DNA): TGTGCCAGCAGCACCGCAGGGGGTTATGGCTACACCTTC.

Only a few counts were recorded for this clonotype. V is TRBV24-1 and J is TRBJ1-1; D might be TRBD1 (6 bases). V dropped 4 bases and J dropped 7 bases, with 18 bases sitting between them. The V gene's germline CDR1 is KGHDR and CDR2 SFDVKD. The CDR3 contains 15 residues. The CDR3 DNA sequence: TGTGCCACCAGTGAGGGGGGGGGGGCGCGCGGTGAAGCTTTCTTT. Amino acid sequence: CATSEGGGARGEAFF.

Many counts were recorded for this clonotype. This sequence joins TRBV12-3 or TRBV12-4 and TRBJ1-2, with D unresolved. Trimming pared 1 base from V and 8 bases from J, leaving 11 bases between. CDR3 length equals 13 residues. CDR3 residues: CASSLESRGGYTF. The CDR3 DNA is TGTGCCAGCAGTTTAGAGAGTCGCGGCGGCTACACCTTC.

The table lists this clonotype with a few counts. This chain joins TRBV12-3 or TRBV12-4 and TRBJ1-2; tentative D call: TRBD1 (6 bases). The V end lost 10 bases, the J end lost 6 bases, and 15 bases lay between the germline ends. This CDR3 is 12 amino acids long. This CDR3 is CATPGRGDGYTF. DNA of the CDR3: TGTGCCACGCCCGGCAGGGGAGATGGCTACACCTTC.

In DNA form, the CDR3 reads TGCGCCAGCTTACGGACAGCCCTCACCTACGAGCAGTACTTC. It is translated as CASLRTALTYEQYF. This rearrangement joins TRBV5-1 to TRBJ2-7, with D perhaps matching TRBD1 (6 bases). Between the trimmed V and J ends, which lost 7 bases and 2 bases, there was a span of 16 bases. This CDR3 has 14 residues. Germline V gene sequence: CDR1 SGHRS, CDR2 YFSETQ.

This clonotype was detected only a few times. The V call is TRBV6-5, the J call TRBJ1-1; D might be TRBD1 (5 bases). The CDR3 consists of 10 residues. Germline V gene lookup returns CDR1 MNHEY and CDR2 SVGAGI. The V gene lost 8 bases and the J gene lost 6 bases, with 7 bases spanning the gap. The CDR3 is CASWGAEAFF. The CDR3 DNA sequence: TGTGCCAGCTGGGGCGCTGAAGCTTTCTTT.

This chain joins TRBV25-1 and TRBJ2-5, with D perhaps matching TRBD1 (5 bases). The V and J ends lost 3 bases and 9 bases respectively, with 14 bases between them. This CDR3 region has 13 residues. Germline CDR1 MGHDK, CDR2 SYGVNS. This chain's CDR3 is CASSDATVRAQYF. In DNA, the CDR3 is TGTGCCAGCAGTGATGCGACAGTTCGAGCCCAGTACTTC.

This clonotype was counted between two and nine times. The V gene is TRBV20-1, the J gene TRBJ1-5; TRBD1 is a possible D gene (5 bases). This CDR3 has 15 residues. Germline V gene data show CDR1 as DFQATT and CDR2 as SNEGSKA (reference sequence). The germline V and J ends were trimmed by 3 bases and 1 base, with 13 bases remaining between them. DNA of the CDR3: TGCAGTGCTAGGGCCAGTGGGGGAAGCAATCAGCCCCAGCATTTT. Amino acids: CSARASGGSNQPQHF.

This clonotype was found a few times. The chain links TRBV7-9 to TRBJ2-7, with D unresolved. The V end was cut by 4 bases, the J end by 1 base, with 11 bases between. CDR1 and CDR2 (germline): SEHNR, FQNEAQ (reference sequence). This CDR3 spans 14 amino acids. The CDR3, as DNA: TGTGCCAGCAGCTCCCCGCCCCGGTCCTACGAGCAGTACTTC. It translates to CASSSPPRSYEQYF.

The chain joins TRBV15 to TRBJ1-2; D ambiguous. Trimming took 1 base from V and 12 from J, leaving 12 bases between them. Per germline, CDR1 LNHNV and CDR2 YYDKDF (reference sequence). CDR3 length: 12 residues. CDR3 nucleotide sequence: TGTGCCACCAGCAGAGGAAGCTCTGGAAACACCTTC. Amino acids: CATSRGSSGNTF.

This chain connects TRBV7-2 to TRBJ2-2; TRBD2 matches 13 bases. The V gene's germline CDR1 is SGHTA and CDR2 FQGNSA. This CDR3 region has 18 residues. J lost 3 bases, V lost 0 bases, and 4 bases had no gene match. CDR3 residues: CASSLALAGGWDTGELFF. The CDR3 nucleotides read TGTGCCAGCAGCTTAGCACTAGCGGGAGGGTGGGACACCGGGGAGCTGTTTTTT.

This chain uses TRBV11-2 with TRBJ1-1, with D perhaps matching TRBD1 (5 bases). This CDR3 is built from 15 residues. V was trimmed by 5 bases and J by 1 base, leaving 14 bases between them. Germline values: CDR1 SGHAT, CDR2 FQNNGV. The CDR3 is CASSLWGRPNTEAFF. Written as DNA, the CDR3 is TGTGCCAGCAGCCTTTGGGGCAGACCGAACACTGAAGCTTTCTTT.

The chain has TRBV2 and TRBJ2-5, with D perhaps matching TRBD1 (8 bases). CDR3 length: 14 amino acids. The germline V gene encodes CDR1 SNHLY and CDR2 FYNNEI. Trimming took off 4 bases at V and 9 bases at J, with 18 bases between the two ends. The CDR3 DNA reads as TGTGCCAGCAGTGGACAGGGGCGGGGGCAGCCCCAGTACTTC. Its protein product is CASSGQGRGQPQYF.

As to this clonotype: A read error is likely, as this CDR3 ends without the conserved phenylalanine or tryptophan. The chain couples TRBV20-1 to TRBJ1-6; 9 bases agree with TRBD1. This CDR3 spans 14 amino acids. The V and J ends lost 4 bases and 6 bases, in that order; junction bases with no gene match: 4. Per germline, CDR1 DFQATT and CDR2 SNEGSKA (reference sequence). CDR3 amino acids: CSATGTGPNSPLHL. The CDR3 DNA sequence: TGCAGTGCTACCGGGACAGGGCCTAATTCACCCCTCCACCTT.

A few counts support this clonotype. This chain joins TRBV20-1 and TRBJ1-5; 7 bases match TRBD1. This CDR3 is built from 15 residues. Trimming cost V 5 bases and J 3 bases; bases outside gene matches: 10. The germline CDR1 and CDR2 sequences are DFQATT and SNEGSKA (reference sequence). CDR3 sequence (DNA): TGCAGTGCTCCGTTGGGGACAGTCAACAATCAGCCCCAGCATTTT. This encodes CSAPLGTVNNQPQHF.

This clonotype has at least ten counts. This sequence joins TRBV19 and TRBJ1-5; D gene ambiguous. Deletions cut 3 bases from V and 2 bases from J, with 11 bases between. CDR3 length equals 15 residues. Germline values: CDR1 LNHDA, CDR2 SQIVND (reference sequence). The CDR3 is CASSILGPRNQPQHF. CDR3 DNA: TGTGCCAGTAGTATTTTGGGCCCTCGCAATCAGCCCCAGCATTTT. Variable domain in full (rest from reference TRBV19 and TRBJ1-5): DGGITQSPKYLFRKEGQNVTLSCEQNLNHDAMYWYRQDPGQGLRLIYYSQIVNDFQKGDIAEGYSVSREKKESFPLTVTSAQKNPTAFYLCASSILGPRNQPQHFGDGTRLSIL.

The CDR3 DNA follows: TGTGCCAGCAGTTACTCGATGCCTGACAGGGAGGCCCTCAACTACGAGCAGTACTTC. Amino acids: CASSYSMPDREALNYEQYF. The chain links TRBV6-5 to TRBJ2-5; D perhaps matches TRBD1 (7 bases). TRBJ2-7 explains the end of the DNA better; the J call may be wrong. The CDR3 sequence is 19 residues long. Germline assignment: CDR1 MNHEY and CDR2 SVGAGI.

The V and J genes are TRBV7-9 and TRBJ1-2, with D maybe TRBD1 (5 bases). The V end lost 5 bases, the J end lost 2 bases, and 18 bases lay between the germline ends. Germline V CDR1 and CDR2: SEHNR, FQNEAQ (reference sequence). This CDR3 region has 16 residues. CDR3 DNA: TGTGCCAGCAGCCGAGTTAGCAGGGCCCCGAACTATGGCTACACCTTC. The encoded protein is CASSRVSRAPNYGYTF.

This clonotype was counted at least ten times. The chain combines TRBV7-8 with TRBJ1-2; weak D call: TRBD1 (6 bases). This CDR3 contains 15 residues. Germline-derived CDR1 and CDR2 are SGHVS and FQNEAQ. V lost 1 base and J 8 bases, leaving 17 bases between the germline ends. As DNA, the CDR3 is TGTGCCAGCAGCTTAGGGTCGGGGGCGAATCGGGGCTACACCTTC. Residues: CASSLGSGANRGYTF.

Ten or more counts support this clonotype. The chain recombines TRBV7-9 with TRBJ2-2; TRBD1 agrees at 11 bases. With V trimmed by 5 bases and J by 5 bases, 4 bases remained unmatched. Germline V CDR1 and CDR2: SEHNR, FQNEAQ (reference sequence). The CDR3 contains 15 residues. Written as DNA, the CDR3 is TGTGCCAGCAGCGAAGGGACAGGGGGGACCGGGGAGCTGTTTTTT. The encoded protein is CASSEGTGGTGELFF. Full variable domain (remainder filled in from reference TRBV7-9 and TRBJ2-2): DTGVSQNPRHKITKRGQNVTFRCDPISEHNRLYWYRQTLGQGPEFLTYFQNEAQLEKSRLLSDRFSAERPKGSFSTLEIQRTEQGDSAMYLCASSEGTGGTGELFFGEGSRLTVL.

This clonotype was observed many times. The V and J genes are TRBV7-2 and TRBJ2-7; 9 bases are shared with TRBD1. The germline V gene has CDR1 SGHTA and CDR2 FQGNSA. The CDR3 spans 15 residues. Unmatched junction bases numbered 5, after V lost 4 bases and J lost 1 base. CDR3 coding DNA: TGTGCCAGCAGCTACCTCGGACAGGGGTCCTACGAGCAGTACTTC. It specifies CASSYLGQGSYEQYF.

The chain carries TRBV20-1 and TRBJ2-7, with 8 nucleotides matching TRBD2. CDR3 length: 14 residues. Germline loops: CDR1 DFQATT, CDR2 SNEGSKA (reference sequence). The junction had 9 bases not matched to a gene; V was cut back by 3 bases and J by 5 bases. The DNA of the CDR3 is TGCAGTGCTAGCGACCCCGGGGGGGCCGACGAGCAGTACTTC. Translating gives CSASDPGGADEQYF.

This clonotype was detected a few times. V is TRBV11-2 and J is TRBJ1-6, with 7 nucleotides matching TRBD1. The V gene's germline CDR1 is SGHAT and CDR2 FQNNGV. The CDR3 consists of 17 residues. After removal of 3 bases from V and 5 bases from J, the junction contained 10 bases not matched to a gene. The CDR3 DNA follows: TGTGCCAGCAGCTTGACGACAGGGCGACTCCATAATTCACCCCTCCACTTT. This codes for CASSLTTGRLHNSPLHF. Combining the CDR3 with reference TRBV11-2 and TRBJ1-6 gives the whole variable domain EAGVAQSPRYKIIEKRQSVAFWCNPISGHATLYWYQQILGQGPKLLIQFQNNGVVDDSQLPKDRFSAERLKGVDSTLKIQPAKLEDSAVYLCASSLTTGRLHNSPLHFGNGTRLTVT.

The chain uses TRBV19 and TRBJ2-5; D remains unclear. The V end lost 0 bases, the J end lost 5 bases, and 7 bases lay between the germline ends. The CDR3 runs 13 residues. The V gene's germline CDR1 is LNHDA and CDR2 SQIVND (reference sequence). The CDR3 bases are TGTGCCAGTAGTATAGATACCGGTGAGACCCAGTACTTC. Its protein product is CASSIDTGETQYF.